The text below deals with one T cell receptor beta chain. Its target is not known. This specimen comes from a study of T cell responses to AZD1222 COVID-19 vaccine. Study results and limitations: Unmutated regions of variants are reportedly targeted by nearly half of spike-specific TCRs. Females made up more of the donors, who were largely white British, and clonal diversity may have come out too low.

V shed 1 base, J shed 0 bases, and the junction held 3 bases outside the gene matches. CDR1 MGHRA and CDR2 YSYEKL come from the germline V gene. This CDR3 spans 16 amino acids. Using immunoSEQ multiplex PCR, the repertoire was profiled, and TCRdb retains in-frame clones only, with some absent. The sample yields about 170,000 clones, roughly 92% seen once. The clonotype was recovered from an adult in good health. V usage is TRBV4-1 and J usage is TRBJ1-1; 9 bases map to TRBD1. The specimen comprised peripheral blood, sampled on day 0 of AZD1222 vaccination. The chain's CDR3 is CASSQGGTGMNTEAFF. CDR3 sequence (DNA): TGCGCCAGCAGCCAAGGAGGGACAGGGATGAACACTGAAGCTTTCTTT.